These 14 T cell receptor beta chains share one sample of origin, sequenced in a study of cytotoxic CD8 clonotypes in ibrutinib-treated CLL. Produced via immunoSEQ multiplex PCR; TCRdb's table is partial and in-frame only. The data contain roughly 250,000 clones, 70% of them singletons. The material was PBMCs, obtained after 24 months of ibrutinib treatment. These receptors originate from a human donor with chronic lymphocytic leukemia.

Regarding this clone: Here the CDR3 omits its conserved ending phenylalanine or tryptophan, so a read error is the likely source. Because the CDR3's place on the DNA is in doubt, the DNA is left out and the CDR3 is given as listed by TCRdb. The rearrangement links TRBV21-1 to TRBJ2-4; no check of the table's D call, TRBD1, against the DNA was made. TRBV21-1 has pseudogene status. The CDR3 sequence runs 11 residues, both termini included. CDR3 sequence reads: CASSTSSGPGA.

This clone has just a few counts. This chain uses TRBV7-3 with TRBJ1-4; D remains ambiguous. The CDR3 extends over 13 amino acids. Germline CDR1 is SGHTA and CDR2 is FQGTGA. Trimming removed 1 base from V and 8 bases from J, with 8 bases in between. CDR3 in amino acids: CASSLMQGEKLFF. CDR3 DNA sequence: TGTGCCAGCAGCTTAATGCAAGGGGAAAAACTGTTTTTT. The entire variable domain, with the rest obtained from reference TRBV7-3 and TRBJ1-4, is as follows: GAGVSQTPSNKVTEKGKYVELRCDPISGHTALYWYRQSLGQGPEFLIYFQGTGAADDSGLPNDRFFAVRPEGSVSTLKIQRTERGDSAVYLCASSLMQGEKLFFGSGTQLSVL.

This chain connects TRBV29-1 to TRBJ2-1, with TRBD1 matching 9 bases. J lost 6 bases, V lost 6 bases, and 12 bases had no gene match. Germline CDR1 is SQVTM and CDR2 is ANQGSEA. The CDR3 is made up of 15 amino acids. The CDR3 spells CSVTSGTGLANEQFF. CDR3 bases: TGCAGCGTGACCTCCGGGACAGGGTTGGCCAATGAGCAGTTCTTC.

In its sample, this clone was seen a few times. The gene calls are TRBV11-2 and TRBJ2-3; D is ambiguous. The V and J ends lost 0 bases and 1 base respectively, with 5 bases between them. The CDR3 has 14 amino acids. Looked up from germline, CDR1 is SGHAT and CDR2 is FQNNGV. The CDR3 coding sequence is TGTGCCAGCAGCTTAGATCTCCGCACAGATACGCAGTATTTT. This translates into CASSLDLRTDTQYF.

The chain employs TRBV6-6 and TRBJ1-1; 9 nucleotides match TRBD1. Germline V gene sequence: CDR1 MNHNY, CDR2 SVGAGI (reference sequence). Trimming removed 10 bases from V and 6 bases from J; junction bases left unmatched: 18. The CDR3 covers 16 residues. The CDR3 nucleotides are TGTGCCACCACTCGGGATTGGGACAGGGTCAACTCTGAAGCTTTCTTT. It specifies CATTRDWDRVNSEAFF.

The V gene is TRBV29-1, the J gene TRBJ2-3; 7 bases are a match to TRBD2. CDR1 is SQVTM and CDR2 is ANQGSEA in the germline V gene. This CDR3 comprises 13 residues. V dropped 5 bases and J dropped 4; count of bases not matched to a gene: 6. The CDR3 reads CSVIPSGADTQYF. The CDR3 nucleotides read TGCAGCGTTATCCCAAGCGGGGCAGATACGCAGTATTTT.

This sequence joins TRBV7-3 and TRBJ2-7; D perhaps matches TRBD1 (5 bases). This CDR3 comprises 15 residues. Trimming left V 4 bases short and J 4 bases short, with 17 bases between. Germline V lookup: CDR1 SGHTA, CDR2 FQGTGA. CDR3 amino acids: CASSSGPGAKYEQYF. CDR3 sequence (DNA): TGTGCCAGCAGCTCCGGTCCTGGGGCGAAGTACGAGCAGTACTTC.

The CDR3 loop reads CASSIQVLDTQYF. DNA of the CDR3: TGCGCCAGCAGCATCCAAGTTCTAGATACGCAGTATTTT. This chain uses TRBV5-1 with TRBJ2-3; the D is unclear. The germline V gene has CDR1 SGHRS and CDR2 YFSETQ. The CDR3 sequence is 13 residues long. Deletions cut 4 bases from V and 5 bases from J, with 11 bases between.

This chain joins TRBV29-1 and TRBJ2-1; maybe TRBD2 (6 bases). V lost 7 bases and J 8 bases, leaving 15 bases between the germline ends. This CDR3 spans 12 amino acids. Germline CDR1 reads SQVTM; CDR2 reads ANQGSEA. The CDR3 nucleotides read TGCAGCGAGCGGGTTGGGGTTTATGAGCAGTTCTTC. Translation gives CSERVGVYEQFF.

This clone was detected once. V usage is TRBV10-2 and J usage is TRBJ1-4, with TRBD1 matching over 7 bases. CDR3 length equals 16 residues. V lost 6 bases and J lost 8; bases outside the gene matches: 15. The germline CDR1 and CDR2 sequences are WSHSY and SAAADI. The CDR3 reads CASSPGVGGRGEKLFF. The CDR3 nucleotides are TGCGCCAGCAGCCCTGGGGTAGGGGGCCGAGGGGAAAAACTGTTTTTT.

This clone occurred once. The chain has TRBV6-5 and TRBJ2-1; D gene ambiguous. Germline loops: CDR1 MNHEY, CDR2 SVGAGI. Between the trimmed V and J ends, which lost 9 bases and 6 bases, there was a span of 6 bases. This CDR3 region has 10 residues. CDR3 loop: CARVVNEQFF. The CDR3 region has the DNA TGTGCCAGAGTGGTCAATGAGCAGTTCTTC.

Here the CDR3 DNA reads TGTGCCAGCGGGTTAGGCGGTAGCTGGGTAGAGACCCAGTACTTC. Protein product: CASGLGGSWVETQYF. The chain is built from TRBV28 and TRBJ2-5; D unresolved. Trimming stripped 8 bases from V and 4 bases from J, with 20 bases between. The germline CDR1 and CDR2 sequences are MDHEN and SYDVKM. The CDR3 consists of 15 residues.

This clone has only one observation. The chain is built from TRBV28 and TRBJ1-1; 9 nucleotides line up with TRBD1. Germline CDR1 reads MDHEN; CDR2 reads SYDVKM. This CDR3 comprises 17 residues. Trimming at V came to 6 bases and at J to 0 bases, leaving 11 bases not matched to a gene. The CDR3 loop reads CASRGDREAVVNTEAFF. The CDR3 DNA follows: TGTGCCAGCAGAGGGGACAGGGAGGCAGTTGTGAACACTGAAGCTTTCTTT.

This sequence joins TRBV27 and TRBJ2-5, with 7 bases aligning to TRBD1. The CDR3 loop spans 15 amino acids. V was clipped by 5 bases and J by 5 bases; unmatched bases: 11. Germline values: CDR1 MNHEY, CDR2 SMNVEV (reference sequence). The CDR3 DNA sequence: TGTGCCAGCAGTCCGACCATTGACAGGGAGGAGACCCAGTACTTC. This gives the protein CASSPTIDREETQYF.